The TCR beta chain under discussion was sequenced for a study of T cell responses to AZD1222 COVID-19 vaccine. Overall study findings and caveats: Researchers report vaccine-associated CD4 TCRs spanning spike, with dominance at 160-218 and 743-854.

The J segment lost 4 bases and the V segment lost 1 base, leaving 10 bases of the junction unmatched. Germline assignment: CDR1 LGHNA and CDR2 YNFKEQ. The CDR3 sequence is 17 residues long. TCRdb's table, derived via immunoSEQ multiplex PCR, lists solely in-frame clones and lacks some. Among 240,000 or so clones listed, just over 90% were seen once. Of note for this clone: Its cognate antigen is unknown.

The TCR sequence derives from an adult in good health. V is TRBV4-2 and J is TRBJ1-5; 7 bases match TRBD1. The sample consisted of peripheral blood, taken on day 0 of AZD1222 vaccination. The DNA for the CDR3 is TGTGCCAGCAGCCAAGGGGACAGCGGGGGAATAAATCAGCCCCAGCATTTT. This sequence encodes CASSQGDSGGINQPQHF.